The T cell receptor beta chain described here comes from a study of blood T cell repertoires in COVID-19. About the research overall: Both acute and convalescent COVID-19 samples were obtained from the United States, Italy and Spain.

Study members were between about 18 and 100 years old and lived in approximately 25 US regions. Participants were placed into cohorts based on the clinical history they reported. Profiled with immunoSEQ multiplex PCR; TCRdb holds only in-frame clones, not every one. Of about 300,000 clones listed, around 86% are singletons. The sequenced sample consisted of PBMCs or T cells enriched from blood (not recorded which). This TCR was sampled from a woman aged 35 to 49 who had recovered from COVID-19.

CDR3 DNA: TGTGCCAGCTCATCGGACAGGGGAAGGAATGAAAAACTGTTTTTT. Translating it yields CASSSDRGRNEKLFF. The chain uses TRBV18 and TRBJ1-4, with 9 bases aligning to TRBD1. This CDR3 contains 15 residues. Germline V CDR1 and CDR2: KGHSH, LQKENI. The junction had 6 bases not matched to a gene; V was cut back by 5 bases and J by 5 bases. Full variable domain (outside the CDR3, taken from reference TRBV18 and TRBJ1-4): NAGVMQNPRHLVRRRGQEARLRCSPMKGHSHVYWYRQLPEEGLKFMVYLQKENIIDESGMPKERFSAEFPKEGPSILRIQQVVRGDSAAYFCASSSDRGRNEKLFFGSGTQLSVL.